This TCR beta chain was found in a study of blood T cells in healthy people across ages. Study conclusions and caveats: Unsorted PBMC material precluded a definitive naive versus antigen-experienced comparison. Estimated diversity across one million T cells was deemed an underestimate.

It was with a sample-barcoded 5' primer and a J-beta primer mix that a second PCR of roughly 7 to 12 cycles was run. TCRdb reprocessed the 5' RACE reads via MiXCR and lists one record per CDR3 protein. The sample lists 1 million or so distinct CDR3 sequences, under 30% occurring once. The V end lost 5 bases, the J end lost 4 bases, and 14 bases lay between the germline ends. CDR3 length: 14 amino acids. Turning to this clonotype: Its antigen is unidentified.

These sequences were also reported in another study, on T cells of mothers and their children.

This TCR came from a girl aged 2 to 10 in good health. Sequenced input: blood. The rearrangement joins TRBV12-3 or TRBV12-4 to TRBJ1-1; TRBD1 is a possible D gene (6 bases). CDR3 sequence reads: CASSNRLGGTEAFF. The CDR3 bases are TGTGCCAGCAGTAACAGGCTAGGGGGCACTGAAGCTTTCTTT.